This TCR beta chain was recorded in a study of identical twins. This clonotype was counted only a few times. TCRdb fed the 5' RACE reads into MiXCR, producing one record per CDR3 protein. The sample has more than 1.5 million distinct CDR3 sequences, around a third seen once. This CDR3 comprises 14 residues. V lost 4 bases to trimming and J lost 2 bases, with 12 bases between them. Germline V gene sequence: CDR1 SQVTM, CDR2 ANQGSEA. Source material: cord blood. The TCR was taken from a newborn girl in good health. The rearrangement joins TRBV29-1 to TRBJ1-3; no clear D. CDR3 sequence (DNA): TGCAGCGTTGGTGAAGGGAGCACTGGAAACACCATATATTTT. Translation: CSVGEGSTGNTIYF.